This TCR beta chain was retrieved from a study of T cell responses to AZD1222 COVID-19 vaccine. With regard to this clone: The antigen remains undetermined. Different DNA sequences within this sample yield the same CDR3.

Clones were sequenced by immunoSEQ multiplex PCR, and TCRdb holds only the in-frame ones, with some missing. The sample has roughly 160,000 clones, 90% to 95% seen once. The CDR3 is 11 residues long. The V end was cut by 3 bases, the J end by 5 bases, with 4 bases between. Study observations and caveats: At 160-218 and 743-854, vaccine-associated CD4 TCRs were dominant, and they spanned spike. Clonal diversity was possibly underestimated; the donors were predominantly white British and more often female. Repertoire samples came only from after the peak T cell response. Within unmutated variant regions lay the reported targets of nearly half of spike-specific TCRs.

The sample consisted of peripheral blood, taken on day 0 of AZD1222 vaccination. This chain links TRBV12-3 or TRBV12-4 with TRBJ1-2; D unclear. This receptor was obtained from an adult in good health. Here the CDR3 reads CASSLGYGYTF. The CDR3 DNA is TGTGCCAGCAGTTTGGGATATGGCTACACCTTC.